A single T cell receptor beta chain is shown here with its context. Its target antigen remains unknown. No much larger clone is present one base from it, and per-base qualities are unavailable. Sequencing of the TRB variable region was done with the immunoSEQ hsTCRB v3.0 assay at survey level resolution. The target sequencing depth for TRB was about 40,000-50,000 T-cell genomes per sample. An Illumina MiSeq with a v3 150-cycle kit was used to sequence the pooled TRB libraries. The authors' analysis ran thus. Repertoire analysis was run in R within a reproducible Nextflow workflow that covered QC, data transformation and analysis. LymphoSeq2, an R package for exploring AIRR-Seq data, was used to implement custom analyses. A handful of samples that yielded fewer than 5000 total TRB sequences were excluded, so that 150 to 200 HIV repertoires were analyzed. Of the 180 to 200 retained HIV repertoires, approximately 60 were collected before and around 130 after ART initiation. Repertoires were downsampled to 5000 TRB nucleotide sequences, with summary statistics averaged over 100 downsampling iterations. Only TRB sequences with CDR3 regions of at least seven amino acids were retained for analysis. Diversity was assessed using a clonality score derived from Shannon entropy and using the Gini coefficient. In the repertoire networks, any two of the top 5000 CDR3 amino acid sequences were linked whenever the two sequences differed by an edit distance of one. Antigen specificity groups and MHC restriction were predicted for TRB CDR3 amino acid sequences with GLIPH2. To flag known associations with CMV, EBV, HIV or tissue antigens, CDR3 amino acid sequences were compared against VDJdb and McPAS-TCR. Pre-ART, post-ART and control groups were compared with Wilcoxon signed-rank tests and Holm-Bonferroni correction. TCRdb mirrors the immuneACCESS table, restricted to in-frame sequences. Some clones are absent from its copies; in checked studies, under half trace to an unresolved V gene, and the reason for the others is unknown. V, J and clone size reflect that table, while D and trimming were determined from the DNA. Recorded for this sample are some 20,000 clones; roughly 83% of them occurred a single time. Approximately 7.7% of the sample belongs to the ten largest clones.

The sample originates from a study of long-term antiretroviral therapy in people with HIV (dated by TCRdb to between 2021 and 2022). Background on the whole study: The earliest samples were collected approximately a decade before the 2015 WHO recommendation for immediate ART, a period when ART was typically delayed until CD4 counts fell. A retrospective serial study tested whether changes in peripheral blood TRB repertoire composition and diversity were associated with ART initiation and durable HIV suppression. From 30 adults with confirmed HIV infection, the cohort provided 192 cryopreserved PBMC samples, gathered serially across a mean of around six years (range 1-12). Among the approximately 30 participants with HIV, approximately 10 were female. No cross-contamination during QIAcube processing was seen in test extractions of a monoclonal T-cell line run alongside roughly 30 polyclonal samples. Here is what the overall study found, with its caveats: At every time point, the repertoire was dominated by expanded TRB clones first identified before ART initiation, although this dominance fluctuated and, in many PLHIV, declined after ART. Because pre-ART samples had limited cell numbers, profiling was done on unsorted PBMC rather than on sorted CD4+ and CD8+ T cells. No data were available on ART adherence, viral resistance or therapy changes, limiting inferences about post-ART repertoire changes. The samples span the years 2004 to 2017, and the ART regimens used at that time may not be as effective as current regimens. ART initiation was associated with a significant increase in TRB diversity, but diversity stayed significantly below transplant donor controls even after long-term ART. Narrower CDR3 length ranges were observed in HIV repertoires than in controls, and an antigen-experienced repertoire with only a slight naive shift after ART was suggested by the network structure. Because PBMC availability was limited, only the TCR beta chain was sequenced, with no alpha chain pairing.

CDR1 SGHNT and CDR2 YYREEE are derived from the germline V gene (reference sequence). Measured from the cysteine to the phenylalanine, the CDR3 is 14 residues long. Only the CDR3 portion is preserved as DNA: 42 bases, with reading frame beginning at the first base. A distance of 8 bases separates the germline ends of V and J, which lose 1 base and 6 bases respectively. To be included, a participant needed at least one PBMC sample from before ART initiation plus at least two post-ART samples. All participants with HIV were treated in the United States of America. Before DNA extraction, cryopreserved samples of about 0.9-11 million PBMC were thawed and washed. At the time of the earliest PBMC sample for each participant with HIV, ages ranged from about 20 to 54 years. Each participant contributed PBMC samples from 1-4 timepoints before ART initiation and 2-8 timepoints after ART initiation, with a median of 7 samples. Serial HIV viral load, CD4+ T-cell count, ART history and demographic data were obtained for every participant. A Qiagen kit on a QIAcube was used to extract genomic DNA from unsorted PBMC, with samples processed in batches of 12.

The clonotype comes from a man younger than 35 with HIV. The sequencing here drew on unsorted PBMCs, taken 0.9 years after starting antiretroviral therapy. The chain is made from TRBV5-4 and TRBJ1-6, with the D gene not confidently named. The base sequence is TGTGCCAGCAGCTTGAATTTCGCTAATTCACCCCTCCACTTT. The encoded protein is CASSLNFANSPLHF.